This T cell receptor (beta chain) came from a study of cytomegalovirus exposure and HLA in healthy donors listed by TCRdb under 2017. About the investigation overall: An earlier analysis of around 600 of the donors reported more than 250 Gb of sequence data and some 100 million unique TCR beta sequences from roughly 200 million T cells. Both class I and class II loci were covered by HLA typing, at four-digit resolution. Among roughly 370 genotyped donors of the cohort, an average of about 240,000 unique TCR beta nucleotide sequences were sequenced per donor, 15% to 20% of them non-productive. In an earlier analysis of 500 to 650 of the donors, high-throughput TCR beta sequencing was used to judge whether each TCR beta V gene segment behaved as functional or pseudogenic. Rather than drawing on any new phenotypic data, the later analysis identified candidate immune exposures from TCR beta sequences and the way those sequences occurred across donors. In a later genetic analysis, genome-wide SNP genotypes for 398 of the 666 donors were used, and that subset was treated as a discovery cohort. Besides the first cohort of roughly 660 subjects, a separate validation cohort made up of 120 or so different subjects was used. Using immunosequencing, the study profiled T cell repertoires from around 680 subjects and related those repertoires to cytomegalovirus serostatus. An early release covering 550 to 650 HLA-typed donors comprised 300 to 350 gigabases of sequencing data and tens of millions of unique TCR sequences. Of the roughly 420 genotyped donors, less than 85% were placed in the genetic ancestry cluster associated with self-reported Caucasian donors. The aim of the study was to test whether cataloging public T cell receptors could identify signatures of past pathogen exposure. All discovery cohort repertoires had been generated using a single sequencing platform. A later analysis re-examined previously published TCR beta repertoires from 500 to 700 donors and added high-resolution HLA genotyping to investigate patterns of TCR occurrence. Typing coverage varied by locus: roughly 629-630 donors for A, B, C, DRB1 and DQB1; roughly 560 for DQA1; around 610 for DPA1; approximately 490 for DPB1. About five DR-DQ haplotypes were handled as single units for association and clustering because linkage in the cohort was strong. Donor age, sex, ethnicity and CMV serostatus were compiled together with the repertoire data. To predict cytomegalovirus infection status, the study combined high-throughput TCR immunosequencing, statistical association of individual TCRs with disease status, and machine learning. Study-wide findings and limitations: A cluster of highly shared sequence variants was judged likely to represent a technical artifact of the sequencing pipeline. Because counts were too low, seventeen rarely observed V segments, including chromosome 9 orphons, were left out of the earlier analysis of some 640 of the donors. In a later analysis, several top co-occurrence clusters were reported to appear linked to parvovirus B19, influenza, CMV and Epstein-Barr virus. When HLA alleles, especially DR and DQ, strongly co-occurred, TCR associations were difficult to assign to individual alleles. CMV serostatus was the only immune exposure information available for the cohort. The study listed 164 TCR beta chains as associated with cytomegalovirus. The classifier was reported to diagnose cytomegalovirus status with high specificity and sensitivity in both the original and validation cohorts. According to a later analysis, most CMV-associated TCR beta chains appeared to be HLA-restricted, and the HLA associations seemed to be driven largely by CMV exposure. Because HLA typing was missing for some donors at each locus, association tests included only the typed subset. Compared with equally common non-associated chains, HLA-associated TCR beta chains in a later analysis were more clonally expanded and had lower generation probabilities. A few of the identified cytomegalovirus-associated TCR beta chains were confirmed in vitro to be specific for cytomegalovirus antigens. The presence/absence analyses assumed that sequencing depth was roughly uniform across donors, and that assumption may not be true. Some IMGT-functional V segments, including TRBV6-2 and TRBV6-3, could not be told apart with the 87-base-pair reads, so those segments were excluded. While some public TCRs were present in many individuals, most TCR sequences turned up only very rarely across donors. Linkage disequilibrium might explain the correlated functional status among segregating V segments, but an unknown experimental factor could not be ruled out. The authors suggested that the approach could potentially be extended to other disease states and immunological phenotypes. Broadly in line with IMGT annotations, most TCR beta V segments showed up in productive rearrangements about 90% or about 30% of the time in an earlier analysis of 587 of the donors. In a later analysis, TCR association rates were found to vary across HLA loci, with the most associated TCRs seen for DRB1 alleles and the fewest for HLA-C alleles. A further reported finding was that TCR beta sequences accurately predicted the HLA-A and HLA-B alleles for most subjects in the first cohort. V-gene and J-gene trimming of TCR beta chains was associated with a missense DCLRE1C variant in a later genetic analysis, and the association was replicated in an independent cohort. A later analysis associated 17,000 or so TCR beta sequences with specific HLA alleles at a false discovery rate of 0.05. A later genetic analysis reported fewer N-insertions in productive TCRs among donors in an Asian-associated ancestry cluster than the approximately 700-donor mean. This cohort had only TCR beta chains sequenced, and the lack of alpha or paired-chain data limited which features could be detected.

Library preparation used the immunoSEQ multiplex PCR assay. For the multiplex PCR, a mixture combining 60 forward primers for TCR Vbeta segments and 13 reverse primers for TCR Jbeta segments was used. The CDR3 region of rearranged TCR beta genes was amplified from genomic DNA by a multiplex PCR assay. On the Illumina HiSeq System, the amplified TCR beta libraries were sequenced as 87-base-pair reads. In the paper's pipeline: A later analysis counted about 76 million unique TCR beta chains across the 650 to 800 repertoires, and some 11 million of these chains were shared by at least two donors. To remove PCR and sequencing errors, raw reads were error-corrected and collapsed into unique sequences using a nearest-neighbor algorithm that merged closely related sequences. To assign V, D and J gene segments, CDR3 sequences were aligned to IMGT reference sequences. For a sequence to be retained, a match of at least six nucleotides to both a V gene segment and a J gene segment was required. A rearrangement counted as productive if the CDR3 had no stop codons and remained in frame with V and J, and every other rearrangement counted as non-productive. Following IMGT convention, CDR3 was defined as the stretch from the second conserved V-encoded cysteine to the conserved J-encoded phenylalanine. The earlier analysis of about 560 of the donors excluded any sequence lacking an unambiguous match to a single V gene segment. In an earlier analysis of roughly 600 of the donors, a V segment was called functional when productive rearrangements were above 56.7%, and segregating when the standard deviation between donors exceeded 5%. A statistical classification framework was developed to diagnose cytomegalovirus status using the catalog of TCR beta chain sequences. A later analysis assigned V and J genes by comparing TCR nucleotide sequences with IMGT/GENE-DB human TR gene sequences. A later analysis assigned CDR3 sequences and most-parsimonious VDJ recombination scenarios with the TCRdist pipeline. In a later analysis, every TCR beta chain was defined by the combination of its CDR3 amino acid sequence and its V-gene family, and reads without a unique V-gene family were dropped. A later analysis removed nearly 600 highly shared, low-generation-probability nucleotide sequences to deal with suspected cross-contamination and a sequencing artifact. In a later analysis, a clonal expansion index was calculated for each public chain from normalized within-repertoire ranks of inferred template counts. Generation probabilities in a later analysis came from a VDJ recombination model fitted to out-of-frame rearrangements, and those results were checked against IGoR. In a later analysis, hypergeometric tests were used to score TCR-TCR, TCR-HLA and TCR-CMV co-occurrence, with a repertoire-size bias correction applied to TCR pairs. In a later analysis, false discovery rates were estimated by permuting HLA or CMV assignments 20 times. In a later analysis, co-occurring TCRs were grouped with DBSCAN, and TCRdist sequence similarity was added when clustering was performed within HLA-allele-positive subsets. Co-occurrence clustering excluded repertoires with fewer than 30,000 or more than 120,000 public chains, plus five with anomalous nucleotide sharing. TCRdb carries this immuneACCESS record with in-frame sequences only. Its versions omit some clonotypes, under half of them owing to an unresolved V gene in the studies checked, with the rest unexplained. That table supplies the V and J calls and clone size; D and trimming were determined from the DNA. This sample comprises fewer than 150,000 clones, over 75% of them detected only once. 5.4% of the sample lies in the top ten.

This clone is characterized as medium-sized (0.01 to 0.1%). Which antigen it targets is not known. No qualities accompany the bases; no much larger clone lies one base away. The cohort consisted of 666 healthy bone marrow donors. At the time of sampling, every cohort member was nominally healthy, though immune exposures that went unrecorded were likely present. The donor was CMV seropositive and belonged to the group of over 250 seropositive cohort members. Each donor provided a peripheral blood sample, and peripheral blood mononuclear cells were used for TCR beta sequencing. Genomic DNA was extracted from the blood cell samples with the Qiagen DNeasy Blood Extraction Kit. Per the germline V gene, MDHEN is the CDR1 and SYDVKM is the CDR2. The CDR3 runs 14 amino acids, cysteine and phenylalanine included. Only the CDR3 DNA stays, 42 bases, in frame from base 1. V was cut back by 6 bases and J by 7 bases, leaving a gap of 19 bases between them.

The sequence is built from TRBV28 and TRBJ2-7, and possibly TRBD2, on 5 matching bases. This sequence was found in a woman aged 30 to 39 in good health and CMV-seropositive. Sequenced material: PBMCs. In nucleotides, the sequence is TGTGCCAGCAGCTATCGCTTCTGGAGGTGGGAGCAGTACTTC. Its product reads: CASSYRFWRWEQYF. This CDR3, with the reference TRBV28 and TRBJ2-7 proteins standing in past its ends, gives the full variable domain DVKVTQSSRYLVKRTGEKVFLECVQDMDHENMFWYRQDPGLGLRLIYFSYDVKMKEKGDIPEGYSVSREKKERFSLILESASTNQTSMYLCASSYRFWRWEQYFGPGTRLTVT.